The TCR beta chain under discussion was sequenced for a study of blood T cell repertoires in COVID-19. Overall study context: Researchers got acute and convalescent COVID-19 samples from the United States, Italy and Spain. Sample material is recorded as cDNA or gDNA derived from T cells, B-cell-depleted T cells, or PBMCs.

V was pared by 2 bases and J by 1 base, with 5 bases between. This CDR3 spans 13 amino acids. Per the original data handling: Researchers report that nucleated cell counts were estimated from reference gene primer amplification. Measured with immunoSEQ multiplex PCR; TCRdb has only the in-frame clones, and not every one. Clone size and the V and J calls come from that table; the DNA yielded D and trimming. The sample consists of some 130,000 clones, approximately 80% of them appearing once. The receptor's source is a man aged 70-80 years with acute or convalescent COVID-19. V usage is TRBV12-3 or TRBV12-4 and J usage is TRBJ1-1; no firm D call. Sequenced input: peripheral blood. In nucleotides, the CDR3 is TGTGCCAGCAGTTTATCCAGGAACACTGAAGCTTTCTTT. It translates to CASSLSRNTEAFF.